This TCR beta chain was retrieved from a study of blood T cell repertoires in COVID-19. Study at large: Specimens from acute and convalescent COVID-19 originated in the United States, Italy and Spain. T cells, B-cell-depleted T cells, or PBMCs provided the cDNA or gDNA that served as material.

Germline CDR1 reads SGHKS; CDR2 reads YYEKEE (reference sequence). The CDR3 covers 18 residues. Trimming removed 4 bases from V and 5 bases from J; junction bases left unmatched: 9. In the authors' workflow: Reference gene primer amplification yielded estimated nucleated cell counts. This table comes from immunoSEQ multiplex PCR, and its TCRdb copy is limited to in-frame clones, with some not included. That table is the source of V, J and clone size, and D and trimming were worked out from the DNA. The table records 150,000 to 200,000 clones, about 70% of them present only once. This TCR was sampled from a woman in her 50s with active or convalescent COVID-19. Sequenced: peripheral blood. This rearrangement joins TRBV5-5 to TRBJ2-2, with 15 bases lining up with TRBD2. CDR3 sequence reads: CASSLGLAGGPGTGELFF. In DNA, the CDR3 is TGTGCCAGCAGCCTCGGACTAGCGGGAGGGCCCGGAACCGGGGAGCTGTTTTTT. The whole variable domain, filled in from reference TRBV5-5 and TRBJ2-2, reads DAGVTQSPTHLIKTRGQQVTLRCSPISGHKSVSWYQQVLGQGPQFIFQYYEKEERGRGNFPDRFSARQFPNYSSELNVNALLLGDSALYLCASSLGLAGGPGTGELFFGEGSRLTVL.